Listed below are T cell receptor beta chains from one sample, sequenced in a study of blood T cell repertoires in COVID-19. Data came from immunoSEQ multiplex PCR; TCRdb stores just in-frame clones and leaves some out. The sample holds about 150,000 clones, 87% seen once. What was sequenced was peripheral blood. The receptors here all came from a man aged 45-65 years who had recovered from COVID-19. CDR3s include the opening cysteine and the closing phenylalanine or tryptophan. The order of the fields is D gene, V gene, clone size, J gene, CDR3 protein, CDR3 DNA. The D gene is left open where the match is weak. Clone size is given for some rows only: seen once, a few or many times, or a class if the clone is expanded.

>TRBD1|TRBV11-2|.|TRBJ2-3
CASSLNRGLADTQYF
TGTGCCAGCAGCTTGAACAGGGGGCTAGCAGATACGCAGTATTTT
>.|TRBV7-2|.|TRBJ1-2
CASSPDPGGDYGYTF
TGTGCCAGCAGCCCCGACCCCGGCGGGGACTATGGCTACACCTTC
>.|TRBV6-2/TRBV6-3|.|TRBJ2-7
CASSSPGSHSEQYF
TGTGCCAGCAGTTCCCCAGGGTCCCACTCCGAGCAGTACTTC
>.|TRBV7-2|.|TRBJ1-3
CASRQGSGNTIYF
TGTGCCAGCAGGCAGGGGTCTGGAAACACCATATATTTT
>TRBD1|TRBV6-5|.|TRBJ1-5
CASSTTGQGNQPQHF
TGTGCCAGCAGCACGACAGGGCAGGGGAATCAGCCCCAGCATTTT
>TRBD2|TRBV5-1|many|TRBJ2-5
CASSPGRLAESWETQYF
TGCGCCAGCAGCCCCGGTAGACTAGCGGAAAGCTGGGAGACCCAGTACTTC
>.|TRBV19|.|TRBJ1-5
CASVGGGGIQPQHF
TGTGCCAGTGTCGGCGGGGGCGGCATTCAGCCCCAGCATTTT
>TRBD2|TRBV11-3|.|TRBJ2-3
CASSPPLAGGPTDTQYF
TGTGCCAGCAGCCCTCCACTAGCGGGGGGGCCAACAGATACGCAGTATTTT
>.|TRBV5-1|.|TRBJ2-7
CASSLNRAYEQYF
TGCGCCAGCAGCTTGAACCGGGCCTACGAGCAGTACTTC
>TRBD2|TRBV7-9|once|TRBJ2-7
CASSLVTSGGLSYEQYF
TGTGCCAGCAGCCTAGTCACTAGCGGGGGCCTCTCCTACGAGCAGTACTTC